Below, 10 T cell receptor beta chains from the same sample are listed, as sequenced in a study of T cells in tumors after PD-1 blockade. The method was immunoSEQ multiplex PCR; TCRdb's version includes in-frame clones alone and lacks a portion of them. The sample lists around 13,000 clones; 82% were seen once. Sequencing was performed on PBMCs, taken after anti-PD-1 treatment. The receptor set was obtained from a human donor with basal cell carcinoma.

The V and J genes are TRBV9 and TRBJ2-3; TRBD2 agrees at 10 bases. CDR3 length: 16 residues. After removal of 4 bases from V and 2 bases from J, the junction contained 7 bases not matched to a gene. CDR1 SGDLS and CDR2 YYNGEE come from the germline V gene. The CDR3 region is CASSRGLADNTDTQYF. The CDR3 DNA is TGTGCCAGCAGCCGAGGACTAGCGGATAACACAGATACGCAGTATTTT.

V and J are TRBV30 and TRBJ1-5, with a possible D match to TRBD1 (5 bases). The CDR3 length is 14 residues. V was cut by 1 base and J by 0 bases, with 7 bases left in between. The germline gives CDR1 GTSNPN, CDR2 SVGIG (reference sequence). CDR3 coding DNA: TGTGCCTGGAGTGGGGACGCTAGCAATCAGCCCCAGCATTTT. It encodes CAWSGDASNQPQHF.

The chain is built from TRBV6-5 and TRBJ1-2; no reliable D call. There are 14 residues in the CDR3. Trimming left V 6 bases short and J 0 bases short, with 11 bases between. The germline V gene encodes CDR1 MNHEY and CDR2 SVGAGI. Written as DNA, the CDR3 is TGTGCCAGCAGGTACACGTTAGCTAACTATGGCTACACCTTC. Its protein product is CASRYTLANYGYTF.

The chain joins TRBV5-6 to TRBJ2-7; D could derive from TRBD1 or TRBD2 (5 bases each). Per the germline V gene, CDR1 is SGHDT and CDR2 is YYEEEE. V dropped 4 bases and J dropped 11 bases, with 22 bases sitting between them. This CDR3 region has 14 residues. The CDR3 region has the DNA TGTGCCAGCAGCCAGCGATCCGGGGCCTCCGTCAAGTACTTC. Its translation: CASSQRSGASVKYF.

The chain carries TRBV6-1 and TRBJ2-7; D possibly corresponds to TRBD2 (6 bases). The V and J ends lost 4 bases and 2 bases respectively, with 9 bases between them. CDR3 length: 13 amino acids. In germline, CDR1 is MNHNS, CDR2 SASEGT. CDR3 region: CASSVADAYEQYF. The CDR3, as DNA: TGTGCCAGCAGTGTAGCGGACGCCTACGAGCAGTACTTC.

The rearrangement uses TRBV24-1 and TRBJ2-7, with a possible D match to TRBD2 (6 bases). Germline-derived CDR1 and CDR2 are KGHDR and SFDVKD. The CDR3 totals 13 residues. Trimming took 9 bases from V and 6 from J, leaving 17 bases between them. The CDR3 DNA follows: TGTGCCACCGGACCCCGGGGGAGCGGCGAGCAGTACTTC. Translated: CATGPRGSGEQYF.

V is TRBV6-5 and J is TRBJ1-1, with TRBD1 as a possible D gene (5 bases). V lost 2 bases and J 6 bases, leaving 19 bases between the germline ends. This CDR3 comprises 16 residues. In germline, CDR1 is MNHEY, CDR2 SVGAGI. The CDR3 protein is CASSYGWRQGNAEAFF. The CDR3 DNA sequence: TGTGCCAGCAGTTACGGGTGGCGTCAGGGTAATGCTGAAGCTTTCTTT.

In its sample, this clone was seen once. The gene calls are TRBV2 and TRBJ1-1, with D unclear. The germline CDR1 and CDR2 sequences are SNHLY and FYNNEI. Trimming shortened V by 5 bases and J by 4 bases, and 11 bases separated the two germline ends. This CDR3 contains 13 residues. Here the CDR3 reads CASSKSGITEAFF. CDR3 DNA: TGTGCCAGCAGTAAGAGTGGGATCACTGAAGCTTTCTTT.

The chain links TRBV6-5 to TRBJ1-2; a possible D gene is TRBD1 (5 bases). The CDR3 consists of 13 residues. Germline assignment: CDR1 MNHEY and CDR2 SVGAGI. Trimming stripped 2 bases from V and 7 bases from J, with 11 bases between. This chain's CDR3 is CASSYGGAGGYTF. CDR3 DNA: TGTGCCAGCAGTTACGGCGGGGCGGGTGGCTACACCTTC.

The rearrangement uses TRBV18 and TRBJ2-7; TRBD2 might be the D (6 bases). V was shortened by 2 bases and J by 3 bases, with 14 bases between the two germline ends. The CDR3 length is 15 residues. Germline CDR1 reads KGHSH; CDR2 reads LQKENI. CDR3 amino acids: CASSPSPGGIYEQYF. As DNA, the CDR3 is TGTGCCAGCTCACCATCTCCCGGGGGTATCTACGAGCAGTACTTC.